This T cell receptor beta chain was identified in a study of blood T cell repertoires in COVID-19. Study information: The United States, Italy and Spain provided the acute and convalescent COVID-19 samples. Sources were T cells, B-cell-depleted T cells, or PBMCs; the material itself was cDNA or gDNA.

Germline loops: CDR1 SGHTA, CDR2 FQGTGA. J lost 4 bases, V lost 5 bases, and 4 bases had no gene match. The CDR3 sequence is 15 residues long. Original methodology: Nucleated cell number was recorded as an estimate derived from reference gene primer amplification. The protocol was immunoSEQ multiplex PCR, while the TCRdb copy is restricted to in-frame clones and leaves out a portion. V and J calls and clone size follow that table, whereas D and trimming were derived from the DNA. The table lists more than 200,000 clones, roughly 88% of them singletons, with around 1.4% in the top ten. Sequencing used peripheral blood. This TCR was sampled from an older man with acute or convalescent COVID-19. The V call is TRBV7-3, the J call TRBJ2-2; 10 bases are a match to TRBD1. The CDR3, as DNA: TGTGCCAGCAGCCGAGGGACAGGGGCCACCGGGGAGCTGTTTTTT. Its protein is CASSRGTGATGELFF.